This entry lists 11 T cell receptor beta chains sequenced from one sample in a study of molecular identifiers for immune sequencing clone quantification. One entry per CDR3 protein, called by TCRdb with MiXCR from the PCR reads. This sample has under 800,000 distinct CDR3 sequences, with 25% found just once. Sequencing used naive CD8+ T cells from blood, with Jurkat cell RNA spiked in. Subset reported: FACS-sorted CD8+CD4-CCR7+CD45RA+ naive T cells. These TCRs come from a human donor in good health. Some libraries in this study had Jurkat cell RNA spiked in.

This clonotype has more than one count but fewer than ten. The CDR3 here is CASSLFFSSYEQYF. The CDR3 region has the DNA TGTGCCAGCAGTTTATTCTTCAGCTCCTACGAGCAGTACTTC. The chain recombines TRBV27 with TRBJ2-7, with no clear D. The germline V and J ends were trimmed by 1 base and 0 bases, with 7 bases remaining between them. Germline V CDR1 and CDR2: MNHEY, SMNVEV (reference sequence). The CDR3 covers 14 residues.

As to this clonotype: Sequence at one end of the junction differs from germline and may be a read error. V gene TRBV11-2 combines with J gene TRBJ2-3, with D perhaps given as TRBD1 or TRBD2 (6 bases each). The CDR3 covers 15 residues. Germline values: CDR1 SGHAT, CDR2 FQNNGV. The CDR3 DNA is TGTGCCAGCAGCCATTCCGGGGGCCCGAAAGATATGCAGTATTTT. Translated: CASSHSGGPKDMQYF.

In its sample, this clonotype was seen a few times. V is TRBV7-8 and J is TRBJ2-7; 14 positions match TRBD2. Germline V CDR1 and CDR2: SGHVS, FQNEAQ. Trimming removed 4 bases from V and 0 bases from J; junction bases left unmatched: 11. CDR3 length: 19 residues. This CDR3 reads CASSSPSGTSGGRSYEQYF. CDR3 DNA sequence: TGTGCCAGCAGCTCCCCGTCCGGGACTAGCGGGGGCCGCTCCTACGAGCAGTACTTC.

This clonotype has a handful of counts. This rearrangement joins TRBV6-2 or TRBV6-3 to TRBJ2-1, with 12 bases lining up with TRBD2. V was pared by 7 bases and J by 0 bases, with 4 bases of the junction left unmatched. The CDR3 contains 16 residues. From germline, CDR1 is MNHEY and CDR2 SVGEGT. The CDR3 DNA reads TGTGCCAGCACTCTAGCGGGGGGGACCTCCTACAATGAGCAGTTCTTC. Translated, it gives CASTLAGGTSYNEQFF.

In its sample, this clonotype was seen many times. The chain joins TRBV7-8 to TRBJ2-3; 7 bases match TRBD2. CDR1 is SGHVS, CDR2 FQNEAQ, per germline. This CDR3 has 14 amino acids. The V segment lost 6 bases and the J segment 0 bases; nucleotides outside the gene matches: 3. Here the CDR3 DNA reads TGTGCCAGCAGACGCGGGGGAAGCACAGATACGCAGTATTTT. Translation: CASRRGGSTDTQYF.

The V and J genes are TRBV5-4 and TRBJ1-4, with D unclear. This CDR3 has 15 amino acids. The V gene's germline CDR1 is SGHNT and CDR2 YYREEE (reference sequence). V was cut by 1 base and J by 7 bases, with 14 bases left in between. DNA for the CDR3: TGTGCCAGCAGCTTGAGTGGCAGCAGTGGTGAAAAACTGTTTTTT. This codes for CASSLSGSSGEKLFF.

This clonotype has at least ten counts. The V call is TRBV13, the J call TRBJ2-6, with 9 bases lining up with TRBD1. Per the germline V gene, CDR1 is PRHDT and CDR2 is FYEKMQ (reference sequence). The CDR3 runs 16 residues. V lost 5 bases to trimming and J lost 3 bases; unmatched junction nucleotides: 5. The CDR3 is CASSQTGGGGANVLTF. The CDR3 nucleotides are TGTGCCAGCAGCCAAACAGGGGGCGGTGGGGCCAACGTCCTGACTTTC.

The chain uses TRBV3-1 and TRBJ2-5; the D is unclear. CDR1 is LGHDT, CDR2 YNNKEL, per germline (reference sequence). The germline V and J ends were trimmed by 8 bases and 4 bases, with 11 bases remaining between them. This CDR3 region has 12 residues. CDR3 sequence reads: CASGPGRETQYF. CDR3 DNA sequence: TGTGCCAGCGGCCCAGGACGAGAGACCCAGTACTTC.

The J gene is TRBJ2-7, the V gene TRBV27; tentatively, D is TRBD1 (5 bases). V lost 6 bases, J lost 0 bases, and 12 bases lay in between. This CDR3 is 14 amino acids long. Germline values: CDR1 MNHEY, CDR2 SMNVEV (reference sequence). CDR3 nucleotides: TGTGCCAGCAGCTTACAGGCAAGCTCCTACGAGCAGTACTTC. Protein product: CASSLQASSYEQYF.

This clonotype was found many times. This chain joins TRBV4-1 and TRBJ2-3, with 7 bases fitting TRBD2. The CDR3 has 18 residues. V lost 0 bases and J lost 0; bases outside the gene matches: 9. In germline, CDR1 is MGHRA, CDR2 YSYEKL. The CDR3 here is CASSQDSASGYSTDTQYF. The DNA for the CDR3 is TGCGCCAGCAGCCAAGATTCCGCTAGCGGATACAGCACAGATACGCAGTATTTT.

This clonotype was seen only once. The chain joins TRBV28 to TRBJ2-7, with D tentatively TRBD1 or TRBD2 (5 bases each). V lost 3 bases, J lost 12 bases, and 21 bases lay in between. The germline CDR1 and CDR2 sequences are MDHEN and SYDVKM. This CDR3 has 14 amino acids. CDR3 sequence: CASSLGTAGSAPYF. CDR3 in DNA: TGTGCCAGCAGTTTGGGGACGGCCGGGTCCGCGCCGTACTTC.